One sample yielded the 24 T cell receptor beta chains listed below, sequenced in a study of TIL therapy for anti-PD-1-resistant metastatic lung cancer. Sequencing used immunoSEQ v3. Produced via immunoSEQ multiplex PCR; TCRdb's table is partial and in-frame only. The table includes approximately 87,000 clones, 65% detected once. As to time point: pre-treatment sample, taken before nivolumab and TIL therapy. Pleural nodules or supraclavicular lymph nodes made up most of the excised metastases sampled. The specimen comprised tumor tissue, sampled at baseline. The receptors stem from a person between 25 and 80 years old with non-small cell lung cancer.

The chain has TRBV6-5 and TRBJ2-2; 8 bases match TRBD2. This CDR3 spans 14 amino acids. Germline V gene sequence: CDR1 MNHEY, CDR2 SVGAGI. V dropped 8 bases and J dropped 2; count of bases not matched to a gene: 4. CDR3 loop: CASFSGVNTGELFF. In DNA, the CDR3 is TGTGCCAGCTTTAGCGGGGTAAACACCGGGGAGCTGTTTTTT.

The chain links TRBV4-3 to TRBJ2-2; D uncertain. Germline CDR1 LGHNA, CDR2 YSLEER. V gave up 11 bases and J gave up 4 bases, with 11 bases separating them. The CDR3 runs to 12 residues. In DNA, the CDR3 is TGCGCCCCGCAGGTTTCCACCGGGGAGCTGTTTTTT. This translates into CAPQVSTGELFF.

CDR3: CASSYSAGVGDTQYF. The CDR3 DNA sequence: TGTGCCAGCAGTTACTCAGCGGGGGTGGGAGATACGCAGTATTTT. The chain links TRBV6-6 to TRBJ2-3; TRBD2 aligns across 8 bases. CDR3 size: 15 residues. Germline lookup yields CDR1 MNHNY and CDR2 SVGAGI (reference sequence). The ends lost 0 bases at V and 5 bases at J; junction bases unmatched: 4.

The chain couples TRBV7-2 to TRBJ2-5, with TRBD1 matching over 7 bases. Germline V gene data show CDR1 as SGHTA and CDR2 as FQGNSA. The CDR3 covers 14 residues. Losses at the gene ends were 5 bases for V and 1 base for J; bases not matched to a gene: 4. The CDR3 loop is CASSPGQFQETQYF. In DNA, the CDR3 is TGTGCCAGCAGCCCGGGACAGTTCCAAGAGACCCAGTACTTC.

V is TRBV9 and J is TRBJ2-7; D may be TRBD1 or TRBD2 (5 bases each). There are 15 residues in the CDR3. The V and J ends lost 2 bases and 0 bases respectively, with 12 bases between them. Germline V CDR1 and CDR2: SGDLS, YYNGEE. The CDR3 nucleotides are TGTGCCAGCAGCGTCGGGACGTACAGCTCCTACGAGCAGTACTTC. Protein product: CASSVGTYSSYEQYF.

This clone was seen more than once but under ten times. This chain links TRBV6-5 with TRBJ2-7, with D unresolved. This CDR3 is 12 amino acids long. The germline CDR1 and CDR2 sequences are MNHEY and SVGAGI. Trimming cost V 6 bases and J 5 bases, with 11 bases left between them. The CDR3: CASSRNFHEQYF. CDR3 sequence (DNA): TGTGCCAGCAGCCGGAATTTCCACGAGCAGTACTTC.

The chain is built from TRBV28 and TRBJ2-2; D is possibly TRBD1 (7 bases). Germline V gene lookup returns CDR1 MDHEN and CDR2 SYDVKM. The CDR3 is 15 residues long. V lost 8 bases to trimming and J lost 0 bases, with 13 bases between them. For the CDR3, the DNA is TGTGCCAGCTATGGGGGGACAGCGAACACCGGGGAGCTGTTTTTT. Its translation: CASYGGTANTGELFF. The full variable domain, in which reference TRBV28 and TRBJ2-2 provide the parts outside the CDR3, is DVKVTQSSRYLVKRTGEKVFLECVQDMDHENMFWYRQDPGLGLRLIYFSYDVKMKEKGDIPEGYSVSREKKERFSLILESASTNQTSMYLCASYGGTANTGELFFGEGSRLTVL.

This clone was counted a single time. The V gene is TRBV30, the J gene TRBJ1-1, with D hard to call. The CDR3 spans 13 residues. Germline assignment: CDR1 GTSNPN and CDR2 SVGIG (reference sequence). V was pared by 4 bases and J by 6 bases, with 15 bases between. The DNA for the CDR3 is TGTGCCTGGACGGGATTAGGTTTCCCTGAAGCTTTCTTT. Translated, it gives CAWTGLGFPEAFF. The full variable domain, completed using reference TRBV30 and TRBJ1-1, is SQTIHQWPATLVQPVGSPLSLECTVEGTSNPNLYWYRQAAGRGLQLLFYSVGIGQISSEVPQNLSASRPQDRQFILSSKKLLLSDSGFYLCAWTGLGFPEAFFGQGTRLTVV.

This clone was observed a few times. This chain uses TRBV16 with TRBJ1-5; D not certain. Germline lookup yields CDR1 KGHSY and CDR2 FQNENV. The CDR3 runs 13 residues. V lost 0 bases and J 2 bases, leaving 2 bases between the germline ends. CDR3 in amino acids: CASSQSRNQPQHF. The CDR3 DNA sequence: TGTGCCAGCAGCCAATCTCGCAATCAGCCCCAGCATTTT.

The chain recombines TRBV10-3 with TRBJ1-2; D remains ambiguous. Germline V lookup: CDR1 ENHRY, CDR2 SYGVKD. V shed 2 bases and J shed 3 bases, with 16 bases lying between them. The CDR3 extends over 16 amino acids. In nucleotides, the CDR3 is TGTGCCATCAGTGAGCCTCCTAGCGTCAACGACTATGGCTACACCTTC. This sequence encodes CAISEPPSVNDYGYTF.

V usage is TRBV6-2 or TRBV6-3 and J usage is TRBJ2-7; D is unresolved. The germline V and J ends were trimmed by 4 bases and 7 bases, with 11 bases remaining between them. CDR1 MNHEY and CDR2 SVGEGT come from the germline V gene. This CDR3 comprises 12 residues. In DNA, the CDR3 is TGTGCCAGCAGTTCCACCCTTAGGGAGCAGTACTTC. The encoded protein is CASSSTLREQYF.

The chain uses TRBV28 and TRBJ1-2; no firm D call. The CDR3 contains 15 residues. V lost 7 bases, J lost 0 bases, and 15 bases lay in between. The V gene's germline CDR1 is MDHEN and CDR2 SYDVKM. The CDR3 DNA follows: TGTGCCAGCATTGTCGGCGGGGTTCCTAACTATGGCTACACCTTC. This codes for CASIVGGVPNYGYTF.

This sequence joins TRBV6-5 and TRBJ2-5, with 8 bases fitting TRBD1. There are 15 residues in the CDR3. Germline V gene lookup returns CDR1 MNHEY and CDR2 SVGAGI. V shed 5 bases, J shed 6 bases, and the junction held 11 bases outside the gene matches. The CDR3 nucleotides read TGTGCCAGCAGTACCCAGCAGGGGGCTACGAAGACCCAGTACTTC. This encodes CASSTQQGATKTQYF.

This clone was observed a handful of times. The chain combines TRBV7-9 with TRBJ1-5; TRBD1 aligns across 9 bases. Trimming at V came to 6 bases and at J to 1 base, leaving 4 bases not matched to a gene. Looked up from germline, CDR1 is SEHNR and CDR2 is FQNEAQ (reference sequence). This CDR3 is 15 amino acids long. This CDR3 is CASSWDRESNQPQHF. The CDR3 DNA sequence: TGTGCCAGCAGTTGGGACAGGGAAAGCAATCAGCCCCAGCATTTT. Using reference TRBV7-9 and TRBJ1-5 for the parts outside the CDR3, the full variable domain is DTGVSQNPRHKITKRGQNVTFRCDPISEHNRLYWYRQTLGQGPEFLTYFQNEAQLEKSRLLSDRFSAERPKGSFSTLEIQRTEQGDSAMYLCASSWDRESNQPQHFGDGTRLSIL.

V is TRBV28 and J is TRBJ1-2; D gene uncertain. Germline V gene sequence: CDR1 MDHEN, CDR2 SYDVKM. The V and J ends lost 2 bases and 2 bases respectively, with 12 bases between them. This CDR3 spans 15 amino acids. CDR3 DNA sequence: TGTGCCAGCAGTTTAATCAGTCTCGCGAACTATGGCTACACCTTC. This sequence encodes CASSLISLANYGYTF.

The V call is TRBV28, the J call TRBJ2-7, with D unresolved. Trimming removed 3 bases from V and 6 bases from J, with 12 bases in between. This CDR3 spans 13 amino acids. Per the germline V gene, CDR1 is MDHEN and CDR2 is SYDVKM. The CDR3 coding sequence is TGTGCCAGCAGTTTCCCCCCCGGCGTCGAGCAGTACTTC. Translating it yields CASSFPPGVEQYF.

This chain links TRBV7-2 with TRBJ1-2, with unresolved D. The germline V and J ends were trimmed by 1 base and 6 bases, with 12 bases remaining between them. This CDR3 contains 14 residues. Per germline, CDR1 SGHTA and CDR2 FQGNSA. The CDR3 loop reads CASSLDGPMDGYTF. The CDR3 DNA follows: TGTGCCAGCAGCTTAGACGGGCCTATGGATGGCTACACCTTC.

This clone was seen only once. The CDR3 sequence is CASSDSGTGQYF. Here the CDR3 DNA reads TGTGCCAGCTCAGATTCCGGGACAGGGCAGTACTTC. The chain is built from TRBV18 and TRBJ2-7, with 8 bases aligning to TRBD1. The J segment lost 9 bases and the V segment lost 5 bases, leaving 6 bases of the junction unmatched. This CDR3 is built from 12 residues. Germline CDR1 is KGHSH and CDR2 is LQKENI.

This clone has just one count. V and J are TRBV5-1 and TRBJ1-2; 10 bases are shared with TRBD1. J gave up 4 bases and V 4 bases, and 4 bases lay outside the gene matches. Germline V gene lookup returns CDR1 SGHRS and CDR2 YFSETQ. The CDR3 runs 14 residues. The CDR3 region is CASSPGTGAYGYTF. The CDR3 nucleotides are TGCGCCAGCAGCCCGGGGACAGGGGCCTATGGCTACACCTTC. The full variable domain, completed using reference TRBV5-1 and TRBJ1-2, is KAGVTQTPRYLIKTRGQQVTLSCSPISGHRSVSWYQQTPGQGLQFLFEYFSETQRNKGNFPGRFSGRQFSNSRSEMNVSTLELGDSALYLCASSPGTGAYGYTFGSGTRLTVV.

The genes are TRBV2 and TRBJ2-5; D not resolved. Germline V gene sequence: CDR1 SNHLY, CDR2 FYNNEI. Trimming removed 1 base from V and 5 bases from J, with 2 bases in between. The CDR3 runs 11 residues. CDR3 sequence reads: CASSEVETQYF. For the CDR3, the DNA is TGTGCCAGCAGTGAAGTGGAGACCCAGTACTTC.

CDR3 region: CASSARRSGGARHEQFF. The CDR3 DNA sequence: TGTGCCAGCAGCGCCCGCCGAAGCGGGGGGGCTAGGCATGAGCAGTTCTTC. The chain carries TRBV7-2 and TRBJ2-1; 10 bases line up with TRBD2. CDR1 and CDR2 from the germline V gene are SGHTA and FQGNSA. V was pared by 5 bases and J by 8 bases, with 15 bases of the junction left unmatched. The length of the CDR3 is 17 residues.

The genes are TRBV6-5 and TRBJ2-3; D is ambiguous. Germline V gives CDR1 MNHEY, CDR2 SVGAGI. V was trimmed by 0 bases and J by 9 bases, leaving 13 bases between them. This CDR3 contains 14 residues. Here the CDR3 DNA reads TGTGCCAGCAGTTACTCGTCGGGCCCCCCGACGCAGTATTTT. It specifies CASSYSSGPPTQYF.

The sample holds many counts of this clone. The V gene is TRBV4-2, the J gene TRBJ1-2; D ambiguous. Germline V gives CDR1 LGHNA, CDR2 YNFKEQ. The CDR3 is made up of 14 amino acids. Between the trimmed V and J ends, which lost 0 bases and 0 bases, there was a span of 5 bases. CDR3 sequence (DNA): TGTGCCAGCAGCCAAGACGGGTCTAACTATGGCTACACCTTC. It codes for CASSQDGSNYGYTF.

The rearrangement links TRBV21-1 to TRBJ1-2. TRBV21-1 is a pseudogene. The CDR3 runs 17 residues. CDR3: CASSGRRRVKWSYGYTF. CDR3 DNA: TGTGCCAGCAGCGGAAGGAGACGGGTAAAGTGGAGCTATGGCTACACCTTC.